The clone carrying this TCR beta chain was seen a handful of times. This sample is part of a study of T-cell reconstitution after alpha-beta-depleted transplantation in children. J lost 8 bases, V lost 5 bases, and 4 bases had no gene match. This CDR3 contains 12 residues. Library preparation (for TCRbeta) was performed with unique molecular identifiers. TCRdb reprocessed the PCR reads via MiXCR and lists one record per CDR3 protein. The sample yields some 200,000 distinct CDR3 sequences, about 9.5% seen once. This specimen consisted of PBMCs from the stem cell graft donor, obtained from the stem cell graft. This chain links TRBV12-3 or TRBV12-4 with TRBJ1-2; 8 bases line up with TRBD1. This receptor was obtained from a human donor who donated a stem cell graft to a child with acute lymphoblastic leukemia. CDR3 region: CASSQGARGYTF. The CDR3 DNA reads TGTGCCAGCAGTCAGGGGGCGCGCGGCTACACCTTC.